This T cell receptor (beta chain) was captured by sequencing in a study of cytomegalovirus exposure and HLA in healthy donors. It was with 60 Vbeta and 13 Jbeta primers that the PCR ran. Measured with immunoSEQ multiplex PCR; TCRdb has only the in-frame clones, and not every one. The profile shows some 160,000 clones, roughly 79% of them singletons. General study findings and limits: There were reportedly fewer N-insertions in an Asian-associated ancestry cluster than the approximately 630-donor mean, in a later analysis. Previously analyzed data showed that most TCR beta V segments were productive at a frequency of about 90% or about 30%. Among CMV-associated TCR beta chains, most appeared HLA-restricted in a later analysis. The study put 150 to 200 TCR beta chains on its list as cytomegalovirus-associated.

Remarks on this clone: Its target is not known.

This CDR3 has 13 amino acids. Trimming shortened V by 0 bases and J by 0 bases, and 3 bases separated the two germline ends. CDR1 is SGDLS and CDR2 is YYNGEE in the germline V gene. V gene TRBV9 combines with J gene TRBJ1-1; D unclear. The sequence was collected from a woman aged 40 to 49 in good health and CMV-seropositive. Input material: PBMCs. In nucleotides, the CDR3 is TGTGCCAGCAGCGTAGGTATGAACACTGAAGCTTTCTTT. It codes for CASSVGMNTEAFF. Filled out from reference TRBV9 and TRBJ1-1, the complete variable domain reads DSGVTQTPKHLITATGQRVTLRCSPRSGDLSVYWYQQSLDQGLQFLIQYYNGEERAKGNILERFSAQQFPDLHSELNLSSLELGDSALYFCASSVGMNTEAFFGQGTRLTVV.